Following are 32 T cell receptor beta chains from one sample sequenced in a study of human T cells and chemical hapten exposure (dated by TCRdb to about 2021). Library creation used RACE. The listed sequencing device is NextSeq 500. The public reads were reanalyzed by TCRdb: fastp trimming at Q25, MiXCR alignment, in-frame beta chains only. Rows merge per CDR3 protein into single entries with the most common DNA and genes. Across this sample there are about 260,000 distinct CDR3 sequences, with approximately 8.6% seen only once. Of the sample, under 2.5% is held by the ten largest clones. Read against the paper, the sample's time point label means: pre-sensitization, week 0. Sample treatment or condition, as interpreted from the label and publication: therapeutic diphenylcyclopropenone sensitization with weekly scalp DPC. The sample in question was whole blood, obtained in connection with sensitization to the hapten diphenylcyclopropenone (DPC). The receptors derive from a woman in her thirties or forties with alopecia areata. Some clones in this sample may be carry-over from other donors' samples.

This clonotype was counted a few times. CDR3 nucleotides: TGTGCCAGCAGTTACTCGATAGACAGTAAAGAGACCCAGTACTTC. Its translation is CASSYSIDSKETQYF. The chain is built from TRBV6-5 and TRBJ2-5, with a tentative D call TRBD1 (5 bases). V was clipped by 0 bases and J by 3 bases, with 11 bases between them. Per germline, CDR1 MNHEY and CDR2 SVGAGI. There are 15 residues in the CDR3.

This chain joins TRBV28 and TRBJ2-2; no definite D call. The V gene's germline CDR1 is MDHEN and CDR2 SYDVKM. There are 16 residues in the CDR3. Trimming pared 1 base from V and 2 bases from J, leaving 11 bases between. The CDR3 region is CASSLLESANTGELFF. The CDR3 nucleotides are TGTGCCAGCAGTTTATTAGAATCGGCTAACACCGGGGAGCTGTTTTTT. Looking up the rest from reference TRBV28 and TRBJ2-2 gives the full variable domain: DVKVTQSSRYLVKRTGEKVFLECVQDMDHENMFWYRQDPGLGLRLIYFSYDVKMKEKGDIPEGYSVSREKKERFSLILESASTNQTSMYLCASSLLESANTGELFFGEGSRLTVL.

The rearrangement joins TRBV7-9 to TRBJ1-6; tentative D call: TRBD1 (5 bases). The CDR3 consists of 15 residues. V was shortened by 4 bases and J by 4 bases, with 11 bases between the two germline ends. In germline, CDR1 is SEHNR, CDR2 FQNEAQ (reference sequence). The CDR3 DNA reads TGTGCCAGCAGCTCCCGACAGATTTATAATTCACCCCTCCACTTT. It specifies CASSSRQIYNSPLHF.

This clonotype was observed many times. The V call is TRBV2, the J call TRBJ2-3, with a possible D match to TRBD1 (6 bases). Germline CDR1 reads SNHLY; CDR2 reads FYNNEI. The V and J ends lost 6 bases and 2 bases respectively, with 15 bases between them. This CDR3 region has 15 residues. CDR3 bases: TGTGCCAGCAGCCACACAGGGAGCTACACAGATACGCAGTATTTT. Its translation is CASSHTGSYTDTQYF.

The gene calls are TRBV10-3 and TRBJ2-3; 8 nucleotides match TRBD2. Trimming cost V 0 bases and J 5 bases; bases outside gene matches: 4. Per germline, CDR1 ENHRY and CDR2 SYGVKD. This CDR3 is built from 15 residues. The CDR3 DNA is TGTGCCATCAGTGAGTCTAACCGGGAGGGAGATACGCAGTATTTT. Amino acids: CAISESNREGDTQYF.

The chain uses TRBV5-1 and TRBJ2-7, with 14 bases that match TRBD2. The V gene end was trimmed by 0 bases and the J gene end by 11 bases; junction bases not matched to a gene: 10. Per germline, CDR1 SGHRS and CDR2 YFSETQ. The CDR3 is made up of 16 amino acids. The CDR3 DNA is TGCGCCAGCAGCTTGGGCTTCGGACTAGCGGGAGGCGAAAAGTACTTC. Encoded protein: CASSLGFGLAGGEKYF. The full variable domain, rest sourced from reference TRBV5-1 and TRBJ2-7, is KAGVTQTPRYLIKTRGQQVTLSCSPISGHRSVSWYQQTPGQGLQFLFEYFSETQRNKGNFPGRFSGRQFSNSRSEMNVSTLELGDSALYLCASSLGFGLAGGEKYFGPGTRLTVT.

This clonotype was counted between two and nine times. The gene calls are TRBV20-1 and TRBJ1-1; D may be TRBD1 (5 bases). Germline V gene lookup returns CDR1 DFQATT and CDR2 SNEGSKA (reference sequence). V lost 0 bases to trimming and J lost 5 bases, with 7 bases between them. The CDR3 contains 12 residues. As DNA, the CDR3 is TGCAGTGCTAGAGACAGGGTAACTGAAGCTTTCTTT. Translated, it gives CSARDRVTEAFF.

This clonotype showed up just a few times. V gene TRBV20-1 combines with J gene TRBJ2-1; D may match TRBD1 or TRBD2 (6 bases each). Trimming left V 0 bases short and J 11 bases short, with 11 bases between. The V gene's germline CDR1 is DFQATT and CDR2 SNEGSKA (reference sequence). The length of the CDR3 is 12 residues. CDR3 nucleotides: TGCAGTGCTAGAGAGAGGGGGGAGAAGCAGTTCTTC. Residues: CSARERGEKQFF.

This clonotype was picked up a small number of times. The V gene is TRBV9, the J gene TRBJ2-1, with 10 bases identical to TRBD2. Trimming at V came to 3 bases and at J to 3 bases, leaving 6 bases not matched to a gene. Germline values: CDR1 SGDLS, CDR2 YYNGEE. CDR3 size: 16 residues. The CDR3 nucleotides are TGTGCCAGCAGCGCCTTACGGACTAGCGGCTACAATGAGCAGTTCTTC. Translating it yields CASSALRTSGYNEQFF. The complete variable domain, with remaining parts taken from reference TRBV9 and TRBJ2-1, reads DSGVTQTPKHLITATGQRVTLRCSPRSGDLSVYWYQQSLDQGLQFLIQYYNGEERAKGNILERFSAQQFPDLHSELNLSSLELGDSALYFCASSALRTSGYNEQFFGPGTRLTVL.

This clonotype was picked up a small number of times. The chain has TRBV20-1 and TRBJ2-1; D gene unclear. V was cut by 4 bases and J by 6 bases, with 13 bases left in between. The CDR3 runs to 13 residues. Germline V gives CDR1 DFQATT, CDR2 SNEGSKA (reference sequence). DNA of the CDR3: TGCAGTGCTACTCAGCGTGCAGTCAATGAGCAGTTCTTC. Residues: CSATQRAVNEQFF.

At least ten counts were recorded for this clonotype. The chain carries TRBV3-1 and TRBJ2-7; D is possibly TRBD1 or TRBD2 (5 bases each). V shed 4 bases and J shed 4 bases, with 11 bases lying between them. CDR3 length: 13 amino acids. Germline loops: CDR1 LGHDT, CDR2 YNNKEL (reference sequence). CDR3 sequence reads: CASSPEWGYEQYF. CDR3 DNA: TGTGCCAGCAGCCCCGAGTGGGGGTACGAGCAGTACTTC.

At least ten counts were recorded for this clonotype. CDR3 DNA sequence: TGTGCCAGCAGTTTAGCAGCGGGAGCGGCTAAAAACATTCAGTACTTC. This codes for CASSLAAGAAKNIQYF. V usage is TRBV12-3 or TRBV12-4 and J usage is TRBJ2-4, with 8 bases aligning to TRBD2. J was trimmed by 4 bases and V by 0 bases; bases with no gene match: 5. CDR3 length: 16 amino acids.

This clonotype was observed many times. This chain uses TRBV21-1 with TRBJ2-3; the tabulated D call, TRBD2, remains unverified against the DNA. TRBV21-1 is designated a pseudogene. The CDR3 sequence is 17 residues long. In DNA, the CDR3 is TGTGCCAGCAGCAAAGCGCCACTAGCGGCAAACACAGATACGCAGTATTTT. Translation gives CASSKAPLAANTDTQYF.

The J gene is TRBJ2-7, the V gene TRBV9, with 11 bases that match TRBD1. CDR1 SGDLS and CDR2 YYNGEE come from the germline V gene. The CDR3 covers 15 residues. With V trimmed by 0 bases and J by 7 bases, 6 bases remained unmatched. CDR3 nucleotides: TGTGCCAGCAGCGTAGAGGGACAGGGGGACAGGGAGCAGTACTTC. Amino acid sequence: CASSVEGQGDREQYF. The full variable domain, with the rest looked up from reference TRBV9 and TRBJ2-7, is DSGVTQTPKHLITATGQRVTLRCSPRSGDLSVYWYQQSLDQGLQFLIQYYNGEERAKGNILERFSAQQFPDLHSELNLSSLELGDSALYFCASSVEGQGDREQYFGPGTRLTVT.

The chain carries TRBV5-1 and TRBJ2-5; 10 positions agree with TRBD1. CDR1 and CDR2 (germline): SGHRS, YFSETQ. With V trimmed by 3 bases and J by 5 bases, 7 bases remained unmatched. The CDR3 is 15 amino acids. The CDR3 DNA follows: TGCGCCAGCAGCTCCTCCGGGACAGGGGTCGAGACCCAGTACTTC. Translated: CASSSSGTGVETQYF.

In this sample, this clonotype turned up a few times. J is TRBJ2-1 and V is TRBV29-1; D gene uncertain. Deletions cut 7 bases from V and 8 bases from J, with 12 bases between. This CDR3 is 11 amino acids long. The germline V gene encodes CDR1 SQVTM and CDR2 ANQGSEA. The CDR3 DNA is TGCAGCGCCCGGAGTATGGATGAGCAGTTCTTC. It yields the protein CSARSMDEQFF.

This clonotype was counted ten times or more. CDR3 loop: CASSVGLAGTYEQYF. DNA of the CDR3: TGTGCCAGCAGCGTTGGACTAGCGGGAACCTACGAGCAGTACTTC. The chain joins TRBV9 to TRBJ2-7, with 12 nucleotides matching TRBD2. V lost 2 bases and J lost 2; bases outside the gene matches: 2. Germline loops: CDR1 SGDLS, CDR2 YYNGEE. CDR3 size: 15 residues.

This clonotype was recorded a few times. The CDR3 DNA reads TGTGCCAGCAGCGTAGACTGGACTACGTATAGCACAGATACGCAGTATTTT. Its protein product is CASSVDWTTYSTDTQYF. J is TRBJ2-3 and V is TRBV9; the D gene is possibly TRBD2 (6 bases). The CDR3 loop spans 17 amino acids. Germline loops: CDR1 SGDLS, CDR2 YYNGEE. V lost 0 bases and J 0 bases, leaving 14 bases between the germline ends. Variable domain in full (rest from reference TRBV9 and TRBJ2-3): DSGVTQTPKHLITATGQRVTLRCSPRSGDLSVYWYQQSLDQGLQFLIQYYNGEERAKGNILERFSAQQFPDLHSELNLSSLELGDSALYFCASSVDWTTYSTDTQYFGPGTRLTVL.

This clonotype appeared many times. The chain employs TRBV21-1 and TRBJ2-5; TRBD1, as called in the table, went unchecked against the DNA. TRBV21-1 is assigned pseudogene status. The CDR3 totals 15 residues. For the CDR3, the DNA is TGTGCCAGCAGCCCACCGGGGGGCGCCCAAGAGACCCAGTACTTC. The encoded protein is CASSPPGGAQETQYF.

This clonotype was observed at least ten times. The J gene is TRBJ2-5, the V gene TRBV5-1, with D uncertain. This CDR3 has 12 residues. Trimming pared 4 bases from V and 2 bases from J, leaving 6 bases between. Per germline, CDR1 SGHRS and CDR2 YFSETQ. In DNA, the CDR3 is TGCGCCAGCAGCCCGGAACAAGAGACCCAGTACTTC. Protein: CASSPEQETQYF.

There are a few counts of this clonotype. This chain uses TRBV6-2 or TRBV6-3 with TRBJ1-2; weak D call: TRBD1 (6 bases). This CDR3 comprises 13 residues. Looked up from germline, CDR1 is MNHEY and CDR2 is SVGEGT. Trimming shortened V by 6 bases and J by 8 bases, and 16 bases separated the two germline ends. The CDR3 nucleotides read TGTGCCAGCAGCCAAACAGGGCGAAACGGCTACACCTTC. This encodes CASSQTGRNGYTF.

The chain combines TRBV10-3 with TRBJ2-5; the D gene is possibly TRBD1 (6 bases). The germline gives CDR1 ENHRY, CDR2 SYGVKD. There are 12 residues in the CDR3. V was pared by 4 bases and J by 5 bases, with 8 bases between. CDR3 in amino acids: CAISGGPETQYF. The CDR3 nucleotides are TGTGCCATCAGTGGGGGGCCTGAGACCCAGTACTTC.

This clonotype was seen a handful of times. The chain has TRBV10-3 and TRBJ2-7, with D uncertain. V gave up 4 bases and J gave up 2 bases, with 6 bases separating them. Germline loops: CDR1 ENHRY, CDR2 SYGVKD. The CDR3 is 12 amino acids. The CDR3 DNA sequence: TGTGCCATCAGTGCCACCCCCTACGAGCAGTACTTC. Translation: CAISATPYEQYF.

The J gene is TRBJ2-1, the V gene TRBV24-1; 7 bases line up with TRBD2. The CDR3 length is 14 residues. V lost 4 bases to trimming and J lost 10 bases; unmatched junction nucleotides: 9. Germline V CDR1 and CDR2: KGHDR, SFDVKD. CDR3 in amino acids: CATSDPPRRGEQFF. CDR3 DNA sequence: TGTGCCACCAGTGACCCTCCCCGGCGGGGGGAGCAGTTCTTC.

This clonotype has just a few counts. J is TRBJ1-4 and V is TRBV7-2; tentatively, D is TRBD1 (5 bases). V dropped 1 base and J dropped 3 bases, with 9 bases sitting between them. Germline lookup yields CDR1 SGHTA and CDR2 FQGNSA. This CDR3 contains 15 residues. CDR3 sequence reads: CASSLVGAANEKLFF. The CDR3 nucleotides are TGTGCCAGCAGCTTAGTAGGGGCGGCTAATGAAAAACTGTTTTTT.

This chain joins TRBV6-5 and TRBJ2-2; D gene uncertain. V lost 4 bases and J 6 bases, leaving 12 bases between the germline ends. This CDR3 contains 14 residues. The germline CDR1 and CDR2 sequences are MNHEY and SVGAGI. CDR3 loop: CASSSGSGPGELFF. CDR3 sequence (DNA): TGTGCCAGCAGTTCAGGCTCTGGTCCCGGGGAGCTGTTTTTT.

This clonotype has a handful of counts. This rearrangement joins TRBV28 to TRBJ2-3; 7 nucleotides line up with TRBD1. This CDR3 spans 15 amino acids. The junction had 8 bases not matched to a gene; V was cut back by 4 bases and J by 4 bases. From germline, CDR1 is MDHEN and CDR2 SYDVKM. CDR3 nucleotides: TGTGCCAGCAGTTCCCCCCTACAGGGGCCAGATACGCAGTATTTT. This encodes CASSSPLQGPDTQYF.

In its sample, this clonotype was seen a few times. The gene calls are TRBV12-3 or TRBV12-4 and TRBJ2-7, with no clear D. The CDR3 spans 12 residues. V was cut by 3 bases and J by 6 bases, with 9 bases left in between. The CDR3 here is CASSFGRSEQYF. DNA of the CDR3: TGTGCCAGCAGTTTCGGGCGGAGCGAGCAGTACTTC.

The chain uses TRBV10-3 and TRBJ2-4, with 8 bases lining up with TRBD2. V shed 6 bases, J shed 6 bases, and the junction held 13 bases outside the gene matches. This CDR3 has 16 residues. Germline assignment: CDR1 ENHRY and CDR2 SYGVKD. CDR3 region: CAISPNIAGWGNIQYF. The CDR3 DNA reads as TGTGCCATCAGCCCGAATATAGCGGGATGGGGAAACATTCAGTACTTC.

This clonotype has more than one count but fewer than ten. V and J are TRBV14 and TRBJ2-5; weak D call: TRBD1 (6 bases). Germline CDR1 and CDR2: SGHDN and FVKESK. V was pared by 5 bases and J by 1 base, with 11 bases between. This CDR3 contains 14 residues. The CDR3 DNA reads as TGTGCCAGCAGCGACGACAGGATCCAAGAGACCCAGTACTTC. Translated: CASSDDRIQETQYF. Looking up the rest from reference TRBV14 and TRBJ2-5 gives the full variable domain: EAGVTQFPSHSVIEKGQTVTLRCDPISGHDNLYWYRRVMGKEIKFLLHFVKESKQDESGMPNNRFLAERTGGTYSTLKVQPAELEDSGVYFCASSDDRIQETQYFGPGTRLLVL.

CDR3 in amino acids: CASRIDITNTGELFF. The CDR3, as DNA: TGTGCCAGCAGGATAGACATCACGAACACCGGGGAGCTGTTTTTT. The rearrangement links TRBV2 to TRBJ2-2; D is uncertain. Germline CDR1 reads SNHLY; CDR2 reads FYNNEI. The CDR3 is made up of 15 amino acids. V was pared by 6 bases and J by 0 bases, with 11 bases between.

The CDR3 nucleotides read TGCAGTGCTAGAGGAGGTGCTAGCGGGAGGACAAACGAGCAGTACTTC. Encoded protein: CSARGGASGRTNEQYF. The chain is built from TRBV20-1 and TRBJ2-7; TRBD2 matches at 11 bases. CDR1 is DFQATT, CDR2 SNEGSKA, per germline (reference sequence). The CDR3 loop spans 16 amino acids. V lost 1 base and J lost 5; bases outside the gene matches: 10.